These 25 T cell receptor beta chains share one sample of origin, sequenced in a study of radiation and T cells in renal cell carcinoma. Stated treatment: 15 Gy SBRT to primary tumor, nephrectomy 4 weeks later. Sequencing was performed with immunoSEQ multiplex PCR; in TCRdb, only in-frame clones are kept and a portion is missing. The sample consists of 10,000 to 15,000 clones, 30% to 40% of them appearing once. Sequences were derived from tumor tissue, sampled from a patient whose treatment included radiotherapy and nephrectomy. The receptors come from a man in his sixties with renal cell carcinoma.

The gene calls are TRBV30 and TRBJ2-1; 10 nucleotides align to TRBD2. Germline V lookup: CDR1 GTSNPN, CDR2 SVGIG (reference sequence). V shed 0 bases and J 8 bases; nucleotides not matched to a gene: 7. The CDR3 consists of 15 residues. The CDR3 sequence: CAWSVGAGGADEQFF. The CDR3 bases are TGTGCCTGGAGTGTGGGAGCGGGAGGGGCCGATGAGCAGTTCTTC.

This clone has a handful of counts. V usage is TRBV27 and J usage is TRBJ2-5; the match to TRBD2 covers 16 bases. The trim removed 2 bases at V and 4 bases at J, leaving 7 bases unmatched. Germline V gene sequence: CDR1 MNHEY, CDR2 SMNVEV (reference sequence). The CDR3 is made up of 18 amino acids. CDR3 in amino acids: CASSLGTSGRARGETQYF. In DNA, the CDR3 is TGTGCCAGCAGTTTAGGGACTAGCGGGAGGGCCAGAGGAGAGACCCAGTACTTC.

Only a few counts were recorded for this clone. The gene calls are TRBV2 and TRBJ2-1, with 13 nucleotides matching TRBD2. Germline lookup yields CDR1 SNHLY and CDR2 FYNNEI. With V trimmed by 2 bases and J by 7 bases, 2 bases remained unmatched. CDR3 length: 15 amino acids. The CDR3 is CASSERTSGSNEQFF. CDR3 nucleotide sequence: TGTGCCAGCAGTGAACGGACTAGCGGGAGTAATGAGCAGTTCTTC.

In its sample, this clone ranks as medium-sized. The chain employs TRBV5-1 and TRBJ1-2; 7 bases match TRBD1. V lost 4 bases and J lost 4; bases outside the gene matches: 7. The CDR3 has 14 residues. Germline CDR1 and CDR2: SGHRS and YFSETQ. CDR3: CASSHSGTVYGYTF. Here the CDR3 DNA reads TGCGCCAGCAGCCATTCCGGGACAGTCTATGGCTACACCTTC.

The CDR3: CAWSVRAFGGEKLFF. The CDR3 DNA sequence: TGTGCCTGGAGTGTAAGGGCTTTTGGCGGTGAAAAACTGTTTTTT. V is TRBV30 and J is TRBJ1-4; no clear D. CDR1 is GTSNPN, CDR2 SVGIG, per germline (reference sequence). This CDR3 spans 15 amino acids. V lost 0 bases to trimming and J lost 7 bases, with 15 bases between them.

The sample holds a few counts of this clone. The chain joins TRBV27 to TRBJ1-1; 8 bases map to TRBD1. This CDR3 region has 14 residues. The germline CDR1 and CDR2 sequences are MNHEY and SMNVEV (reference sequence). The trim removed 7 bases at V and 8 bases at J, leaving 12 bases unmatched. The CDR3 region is CASNSDRGRSEAFF. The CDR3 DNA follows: TGTGCCAGCAACTCTGACAGGGGTCGTAGCGAAGCTTTCTTT.

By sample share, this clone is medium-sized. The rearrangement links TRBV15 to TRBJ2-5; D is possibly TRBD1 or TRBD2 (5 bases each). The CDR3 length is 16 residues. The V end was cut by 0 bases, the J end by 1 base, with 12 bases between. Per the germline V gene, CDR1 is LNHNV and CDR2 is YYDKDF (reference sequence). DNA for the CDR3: TGTGCCACCAGCAGAGACACCTTCGGGGCCCAAGAGACCCAGTACTTC. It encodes CATSRDTFGAQETQYF.

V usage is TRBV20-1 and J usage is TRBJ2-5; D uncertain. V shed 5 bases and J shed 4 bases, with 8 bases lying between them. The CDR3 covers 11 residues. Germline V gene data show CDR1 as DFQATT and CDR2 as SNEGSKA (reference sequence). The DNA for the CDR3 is TGCAGTGCTCCATTCCGAGAGACCCAGTACTTC. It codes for CSAPFRETQYF.

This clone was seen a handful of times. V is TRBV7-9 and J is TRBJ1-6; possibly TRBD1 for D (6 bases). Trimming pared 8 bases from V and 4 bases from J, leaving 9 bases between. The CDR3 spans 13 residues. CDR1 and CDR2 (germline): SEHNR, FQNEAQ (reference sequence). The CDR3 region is CASAGQYNSPLHF. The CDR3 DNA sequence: TGTGCCAGCGCCGGACAGTATAATTCACCCCTCCACTTT.

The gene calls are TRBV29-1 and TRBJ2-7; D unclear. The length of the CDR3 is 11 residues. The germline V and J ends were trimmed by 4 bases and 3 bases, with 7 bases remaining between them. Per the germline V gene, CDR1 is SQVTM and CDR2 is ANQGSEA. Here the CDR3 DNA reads TGCAGCGTTGGGAATGACTACGAGCAGTACGTC. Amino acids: CSVGNDYEQYV.

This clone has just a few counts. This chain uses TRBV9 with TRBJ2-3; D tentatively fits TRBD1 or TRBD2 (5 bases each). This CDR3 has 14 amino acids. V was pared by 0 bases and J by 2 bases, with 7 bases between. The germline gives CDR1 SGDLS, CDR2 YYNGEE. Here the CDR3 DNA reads TGTGCCAGCAGCGTAGGGGGGTCCACAGATACGCAGTATTTT. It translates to CASSVGGSTDTQYF.

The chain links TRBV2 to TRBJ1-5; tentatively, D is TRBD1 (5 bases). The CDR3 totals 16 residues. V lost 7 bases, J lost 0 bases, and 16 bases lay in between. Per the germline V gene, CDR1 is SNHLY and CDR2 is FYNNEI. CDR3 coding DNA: TGTGCCAGCAAGTTGACAGCCTTAGATAGCAATCAGCCCCAGCATTTT. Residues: CASKLTALDSNQPQHF.

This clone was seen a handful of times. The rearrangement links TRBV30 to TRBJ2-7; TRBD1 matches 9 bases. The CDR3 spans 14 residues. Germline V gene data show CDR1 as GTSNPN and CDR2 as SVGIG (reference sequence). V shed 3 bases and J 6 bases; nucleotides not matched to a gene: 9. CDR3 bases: TGTGCCTGGAGGTCCCCGGACAGGGGTGGCGAGCAGTACTTC. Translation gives CAWRSPDRGGEQYF.

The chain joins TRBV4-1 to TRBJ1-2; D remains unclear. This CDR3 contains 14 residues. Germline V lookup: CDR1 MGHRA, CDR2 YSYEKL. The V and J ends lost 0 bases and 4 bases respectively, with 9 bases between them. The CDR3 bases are TGCGCCAGCAGCCAAGATGAGGAGGGCTATGGCTACACCTTC. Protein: CASSQDEEGYGYTF.

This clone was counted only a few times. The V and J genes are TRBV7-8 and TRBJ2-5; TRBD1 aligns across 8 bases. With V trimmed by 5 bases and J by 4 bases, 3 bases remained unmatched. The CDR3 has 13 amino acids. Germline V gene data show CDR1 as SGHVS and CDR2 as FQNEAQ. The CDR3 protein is CASSIGQGETQYF. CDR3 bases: TGTGCCAGCAGCATCGGACAGGGAGAGACCCAGTACTTC.

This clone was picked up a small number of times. This CDR3 reads CASSPPRGQPDGETQYF. DNA for the CDR3: TGTGCCAGCAGCCCTCCGCGAGGCCAGCCCGATGGGGAGACCCAGTACTTC. This chain links TRBV7-9 with TRBJ2-5; D is uncertain. Between the trimmed V and J ends, which lost 5 bases and 5 bases, there was a span of 24 bases. This CDR3 has 17 amino acids. Per the germline V gene, CDR1 is SEHNR and CDR2 is FQNEAQ (reference sequence).

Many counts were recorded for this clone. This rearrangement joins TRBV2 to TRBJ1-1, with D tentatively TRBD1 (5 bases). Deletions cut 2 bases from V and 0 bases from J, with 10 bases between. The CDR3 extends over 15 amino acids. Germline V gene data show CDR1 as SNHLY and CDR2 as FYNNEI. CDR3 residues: CASSERDFLNTEAFF. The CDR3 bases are TGTGCCAGCAGTGAAAGGGACTTTTTGAACACTGAAGCTTTCTTT.

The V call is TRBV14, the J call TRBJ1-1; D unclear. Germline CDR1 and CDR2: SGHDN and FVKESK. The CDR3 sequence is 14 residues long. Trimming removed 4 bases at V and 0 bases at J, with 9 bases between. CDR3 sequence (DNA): TGTGCCAGCAGCCTAGGAGTCTTGAACACTGAAGCTTTCTTT. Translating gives CASSLGVLNTEAFF.

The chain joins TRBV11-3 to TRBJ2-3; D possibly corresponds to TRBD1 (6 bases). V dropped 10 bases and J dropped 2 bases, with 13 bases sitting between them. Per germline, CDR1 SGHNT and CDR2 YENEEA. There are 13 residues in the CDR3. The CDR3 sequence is CATKGEYTDTQYF. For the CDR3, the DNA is TGTGCCACAAAGGGGGAATACACAGATACGCAGTATTTT.

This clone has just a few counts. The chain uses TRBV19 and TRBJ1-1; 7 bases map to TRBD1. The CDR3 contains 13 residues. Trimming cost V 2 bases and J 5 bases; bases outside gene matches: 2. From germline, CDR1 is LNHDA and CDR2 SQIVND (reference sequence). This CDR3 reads CASSITGETEAFF. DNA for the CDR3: TGTGCCAGTAGTATAACAGGGGAGACTGAAGCTTTCTTT.

Here the CDR3 reads CASSYDARTYGYTF. CDR3 in DNA: TGTGCCAGCAGTTACGATGCCAGGACCTATGGCTACACCTTC. The chain uses TRBV6-5 and TRBJ1-2; no firm D call. The germline gives CDR1 MNHEY, CDR2 SVGAGI. This CDR3 is 14 amino acids long. V was clipped by 2 bases and J by 4 bases, with 11 bases between them.

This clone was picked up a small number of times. As DNA, the CDR3 is TGTGCCAGCAGCCACCCGACACAAGAGACCCAGTACTTC. Translated, it gives CASSHPTQETQYF. V usage is TRBV7-9 and J usage is TRBJ2-5, with no clear D. V lost 5 bases to trimming and J lost 2 bases, with 9 bases between them. The V gene's germline CDR1 is SEHNR and CDR2 FQNEAQ (reference sequence). The CDR3 covers 13 residues.

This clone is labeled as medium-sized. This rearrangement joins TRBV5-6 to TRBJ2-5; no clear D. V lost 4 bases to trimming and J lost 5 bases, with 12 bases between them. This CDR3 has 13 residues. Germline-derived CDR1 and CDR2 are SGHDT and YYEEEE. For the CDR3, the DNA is TGTGCCAGCAGCCCCGATATCTACGAGACCCAGTACTTC. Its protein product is CASSPDIYETQYF.

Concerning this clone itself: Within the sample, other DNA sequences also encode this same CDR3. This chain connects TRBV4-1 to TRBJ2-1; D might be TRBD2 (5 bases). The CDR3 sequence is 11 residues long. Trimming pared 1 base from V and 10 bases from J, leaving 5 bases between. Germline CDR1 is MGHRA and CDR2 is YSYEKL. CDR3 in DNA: TGCGCCAGCAGCCAAGGACTAGAGCAGTTCTTC. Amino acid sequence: CASSQGLEQFF.

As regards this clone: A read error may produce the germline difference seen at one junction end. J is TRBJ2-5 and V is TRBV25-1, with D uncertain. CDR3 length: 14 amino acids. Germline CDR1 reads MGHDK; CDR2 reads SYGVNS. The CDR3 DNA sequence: TGTGCCAGCAGTGAGCGCGGTTTCCAAGAGATCCAGTACTTC. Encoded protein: CASSERGFQEIQYF.